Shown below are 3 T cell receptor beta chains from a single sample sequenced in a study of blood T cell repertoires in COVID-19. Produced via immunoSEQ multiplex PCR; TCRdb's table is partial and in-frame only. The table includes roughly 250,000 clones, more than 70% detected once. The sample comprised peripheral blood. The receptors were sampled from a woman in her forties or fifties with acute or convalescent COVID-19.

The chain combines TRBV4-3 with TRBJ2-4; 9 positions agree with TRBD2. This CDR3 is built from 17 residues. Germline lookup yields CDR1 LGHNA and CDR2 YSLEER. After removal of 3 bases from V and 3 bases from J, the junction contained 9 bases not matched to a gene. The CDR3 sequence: CASSQGLASLGKNIQYF. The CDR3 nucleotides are TGCGCCAGCAGCCAGGGACTAGCTAGTCTCGGCAAAAACATTCAGTACTTC.

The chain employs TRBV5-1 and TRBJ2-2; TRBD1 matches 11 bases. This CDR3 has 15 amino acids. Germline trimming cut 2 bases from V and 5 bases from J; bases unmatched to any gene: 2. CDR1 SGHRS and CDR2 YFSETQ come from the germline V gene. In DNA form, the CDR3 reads TGCGCCAGCAGCTTCGGGACAGGGGGGACCGGGGAGCTGTTTTTT. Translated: CASSFGTGGTGELFF.

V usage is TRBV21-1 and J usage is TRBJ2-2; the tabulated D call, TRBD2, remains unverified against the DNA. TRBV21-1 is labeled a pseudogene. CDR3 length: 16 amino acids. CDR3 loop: CASTVLGLVLTGELFF. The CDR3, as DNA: TGTGCCAGCACCGTTTTAGGACTAGTTCTAACCGGGGAGCTGTTTTTT.